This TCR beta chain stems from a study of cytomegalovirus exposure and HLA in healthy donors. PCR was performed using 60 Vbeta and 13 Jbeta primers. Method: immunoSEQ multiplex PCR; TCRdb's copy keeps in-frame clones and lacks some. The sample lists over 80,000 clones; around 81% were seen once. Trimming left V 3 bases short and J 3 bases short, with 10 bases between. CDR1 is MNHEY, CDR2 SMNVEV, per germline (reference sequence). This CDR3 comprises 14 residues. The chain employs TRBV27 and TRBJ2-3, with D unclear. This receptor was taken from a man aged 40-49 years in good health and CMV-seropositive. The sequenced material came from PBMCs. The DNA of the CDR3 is TGTGCCAGCAGTTTTCGGGTTGGTACAGATACGCAGTATTTT. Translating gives CASSFRVGTDTQYF.